This TCR beta chain was found in a study of blood T cells in healthy people across ages. Overall study findings and caveats: Per million T cells, the diversity of TCR beta decreased roughly linearly as age advanced. Nothing was known about donor CMV status, and this possibly confounded expanded clonotype changes. PBMC samples, being unsorted, prevented any conclusive comparison of naive and antigen-experienced cells.

Then a second PCR, running about 6 to 11 cycles, was carried out with a sample-barcoded 5' primer and a J-beta primer mix. One entry per CDR3 protein, called by TCRdb with MiXCR from the 5' RACE reads. Among hundreds of thousands of distinct CDR3 sequences listed, roughly 44% were seen once. Germline V lookup: CDR1 SNHLY, CDR2 FYNNEI. CDR3 length equals 13 residues. About this clonotype itself: Its antigen is undetermined. A read error may account for a junction end that differs from germline.

The source material was blood. The gene calls are TRBV2 and TRBJ2-5; unclear D gene. This TCR derives from a man in his sixties in good health. The CDR3 reads CTSNFMTQETQYF. The DNA for the CDR3 is TGTACCAGCAACTTCATGACTCAAGAGACCCAGTACTTC.